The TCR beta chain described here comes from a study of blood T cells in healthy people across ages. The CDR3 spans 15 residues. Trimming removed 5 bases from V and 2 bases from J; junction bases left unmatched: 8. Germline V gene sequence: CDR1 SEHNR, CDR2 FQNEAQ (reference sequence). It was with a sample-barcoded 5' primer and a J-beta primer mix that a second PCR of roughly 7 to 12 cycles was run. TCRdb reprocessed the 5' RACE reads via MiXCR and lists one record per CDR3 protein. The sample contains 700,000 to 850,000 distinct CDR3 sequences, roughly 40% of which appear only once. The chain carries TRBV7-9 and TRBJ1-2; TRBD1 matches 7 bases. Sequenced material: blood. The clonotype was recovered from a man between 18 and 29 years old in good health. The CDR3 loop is CASSPADRDNYGYTF. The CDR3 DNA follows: TGTGCCAGCAGCCCAGCCGACAGGGACAACTATGGCTACACCTTC.